The source of this T cell receptor (beta chain) is a study of blood T cell repertoires in COVID-19. Per the study methods: Reference gene primer amplification in the assay estimated nucleated cell counts. Assay used: immunoSEQ multiplex PCR; TCRdb lists only in-frame clones, some missing. Clone size and the V and J calls come from that table; the DNA yielded D and trimming. The table records over 20,000 clones, 82% of them present only once. This clone is termed medium-sized. Germline V gene data show CDR1 as MNHNY and CDR2 as SVGAGI (reference sequence). Trimming left V 6 bases short and J 1 base short, with 16 bases between. The CDR3 has 16 residues.

The V gene is TRBV6-6, the J gene TRBJ1-5; D remains unclear. The clonotype was recovered from a human donor in a cohort sampled during active COVID-19. Sequenced material: peripheral blood. The CDR3 sequence is CASSTEYKESNQPQHF. The CDR3 DNA reads TGTGCCAGCAGCACCGAATACAAGGAGAGCAATCAGCCCCAGCATTTT.